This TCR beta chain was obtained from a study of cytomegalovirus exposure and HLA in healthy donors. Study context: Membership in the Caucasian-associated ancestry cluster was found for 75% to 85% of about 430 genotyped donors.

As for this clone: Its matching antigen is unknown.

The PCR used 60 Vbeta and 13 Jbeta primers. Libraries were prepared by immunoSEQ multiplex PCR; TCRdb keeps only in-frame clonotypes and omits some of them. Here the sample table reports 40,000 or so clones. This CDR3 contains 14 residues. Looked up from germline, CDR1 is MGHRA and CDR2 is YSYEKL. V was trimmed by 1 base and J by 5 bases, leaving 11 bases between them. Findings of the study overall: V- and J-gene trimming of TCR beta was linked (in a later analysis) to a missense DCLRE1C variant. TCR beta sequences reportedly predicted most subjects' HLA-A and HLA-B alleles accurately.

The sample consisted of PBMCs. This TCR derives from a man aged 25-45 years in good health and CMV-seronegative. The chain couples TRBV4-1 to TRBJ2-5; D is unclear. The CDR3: CASSQVLVEETQYF. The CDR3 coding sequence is TGCGCCAGCAGCCAAGTGTTAGTGGAGGAGACCCAGTACTTC.